A selection of T cell receptor beta chains follows, all from one sample in a study of spatial heterogeneity in lung cancer. TCRdb re-called the 5' RACE reads with MiXCR, one entry per CDR3 protein. The sample consists of roughly 2,800 distinct CDR3 sequences, over 6.5% of them appearing once. The source material was normal lung tissue next to the tumor, sampled at surgery. The receptor source for this set is a male donor with early-stage non-small cell lung cancer. CDR3s leave out the opening cysteine and the closing phenylalanine or tryptophan. Each record gives: J gene, V gene, CDR3 protein.

TRBJ2-3 | TRBV24-1 | ATSDRQGSSTDTQY
TRBJ2-4 | TRBV3-1 | ASSQDVAKNIQY
TRBJ2-1 | TRBV5-1 | ASRAAETYNEQF
TRBJ2-7 | TRBV12-3/TRBV12-4 | ASSFGQYYEQY
TRBJ2-2 | TRBV28 | ASSLPGIGELF
TRBJ1-5 | TRBV19 | ASKFGTGANQPQH
TRBJ2-6 | TRBV2 | ASSAIHGANVLT
TRBJ1-2 | TRBV6-2/TRBV6-3 | ASPDGPNYGYT
TRBJ1-1 | TRBV20-1 | SATPVDRAHTEAF
TRBJ2-7 | TRBV7-6 | ASSLAPDRASLEQY
TRBJ1-5 | TRBV6-1 | ASRTGTGGYQPQH
TRBJ2-5 | TRBV5-1 | ASSLAGGQETQY
TRBJ2-3 | TRBV12-3/TRBV12-4 | ASTFPGGDGDTQY
TRBJ2-6 | TRBV4-3 | ASSPPGQHSGANVLT
TRBJ2-3 | TRBV10-1 | ASSSRAGGLTDTQY
TRBJ2-2 | TRBV29-1 | SVPKGGRAGELF
TRBJ2-2 | TRBV3-1 | ASSQDLTGTGELF
TRBJ2-1 | TRBV6-5 | ASSYGASVGVEQF
TRBJ1-5 | TRBV12-3/TRBV12-4 | ASSLFGTNQPQH
TRBJ1-1 | TRBV19 | ASSRGATEAF
TRBJ2-7 | TRBV29-1 | SVQDGSLDEQY
TRBJ2-1 | TRBV6-6 | ASSPGTEYI
TRBJ2-1 | TRBV28 | ASSLTGDRENEQF
TRBJ2-1 | TRBV5-1 | ASSLGLSSYNEQF
TRBJ2-7 | TRBV29-1 | SVGTAYEQY
TRBJ2-5 | TRBV5-1 | ASSSGLAGTETQY
TRBJ2-5 | TRBV19 | ASSIAGALQETQY
TRBJ1-3 | TRBV2 | ASTKKEGGSGNTIY
TRBJ2-1 | TRBV7-3 | ASSRQTSGKQF
TRBJ1-5 | TRBV27 | ASWDSHSNQPQH
TRBJ1-2 | TRBV29-1 | SAEPGEYGYT
TRBJ2-3 | TRBV7-2 | ASSSTDTQY
TRBJ1-5 | TRBV6-5 | ASRRDNSNQPQH
TRBJ2-1 | TRBV20-1 | SARGQRGYNEQF
TRBJ2-7 | TRBV28 | ASRPPSVYEQY
TRBJ2-1 | TRBV28 | ASSSDRDRPYNEQF
TRBJ2-7 | TRBV7-2 | ASSLRIGTFGGGSYEQY
TRBJ2-1 | TRBV18 | ASSAWDSSYNEQF
TRBJ2-3 | TRBV29-1 | SVAGRANTDTQY
TRBJ1-2 | TRBV3-1 | ASRRGQDYGYT
TRBJ1-5 | TRBV5-4 | ASSLGGGSNQPQH
TRBJ2-3 | TRBV20-1 | SARTTGPSTDTQY
TRBJ2-7 | TRBV10-3 | AISETWTGQYYEQY
TRBJ1-1 | TRBV6-2/TRBV6-3 | ASSSWTGNTEAF
TRBJ2-5 | TRBV6-5 | ASSPRQGQETQY
TRBJ2-2 | TRBV7-9 | ASSSRDRVGTGELF
TRBJ1-1 | TRBV3-1 | ASSQSWGNTEAF
TRBJ1-5 | TRBV6-1 | ASRRLDSNQPQH
TRBJ2-1 | TRBV27 | ASSLRLAASEQF
TRBJ2-7 | TRBV21-1 | ASSKAGTYSYEQY
TRBJ2-2 | TRBV7-9 | ASCGRENTGELF
TRBJ2-2 | TRBV19 | ASSTGQDPNTGELF
TRBJ2-7 | TRBV5-1 | ASSSTGTGPYEQY
TRBJ1-5 | TRBV30 | AWGPGGANQPQH